This T cell receptor (beta chain) was retrieved from a study of T cell repertoires in cytomegalovirus infection. About the research overall: Both a matching HLA type and CMV infection were indicated by public TCR beta signatures.

TCRdb called the reads again in MiXCR, with one record for every CDR3 protein. The sample yields roughly 500,000 distinct CDR3 sequences, approximately 46% seen once. V gave up 7 bases and J gave up 7 bases; unmatched junction bases: 9. The CDR3 consists of 14 residues. This clonotype was seen only a few times. The antigen remains undetermined. The material sequenced was cultured PBMCs, taken from culture after CMV antigen stimulation. The sequence was obtained from a human donor in good health (CMV status not recorded). Some clones in this sample may be carry-over from other donors' samples. This rearrangement joins TRBV12-3 or TRBV12-4 to TRBJ1-1, with 10 positions matching TRBD1. This CDR3 is CASTHRQGAGEAFF. The DNA of the CDR3 is TGTGCCAGCACCCATAGACAGGGGGCGGGTGAAGCTTTCTTT.